Each of the 13 T cell receptor beta chains below was sequenced from the same sample in a study of cytomegalovirus exposure and HLA in healthy donors. PCR involved 60 Vbeta and 13 Jbeta primers. Assay: immunoSEQ multiplex PCR; the TCRdb copy retains only in-frame clones and omits some. In the table there are about 160,000 clones, roughly 81% of which are singletons. Sequenced material: PBMCs. Receptors were obtained from a man aged 18-30 years in good health and CMV-seropositive.

The genes are TRBV7-9 and TRBJ2-3; a weak D match, TRBD1 (5 bases). With 5 bases removed from V and 0 bases from J, the gap between germline ends came to 15 bases. CDR1 and CDR2 (germline): SEHNR, FQNEAQ (reference sequence). The CDR3 is 16 residues long. CDR3 coding DNA: TGTGCCAGCAGCGGACCCCAAGGGGCCAGCACAGATACGCAGTATTTT. This codes for CASSGPQGASTDTQYF.

The CDR3 sequence: CASSSQVFSGNTIYF. CDR3 DNA: TGTGCCAGCAGCTCCCAGGTTTTCTCTGGAAACACCATATATTTT. V is TRBV7-9 and J is TRBJ1-3; D is undetermined. The CDR3 has 15 residues. Germline CDR1 is SEHNR and CDR2 is FQNEAQ (reference sequence). Trimming took 4 bases from V and 0 from J, leaving 10 bases between them.

This clone was seen once. The chain combines TRBV27 with TRBJ1-1; D ambiguous. CDR1 and CDR2 (germline): MNHEY, SMNVEV (reference sequence). This CDR3 spans 16 amino acids. The V end lost 2 bases, the J end lost 1 base, and 14 bases lay between the germline ends. The CDR3 loop reads CASSLLWTGSNTEAFF. CDR3 DNA sequence: TGTGCCAGCAGTTTACTTTGGACGGGATCGAACACTGAAGCTTTCTTT.

For this clone: Germline is not matched at one junction end, which may reflect a read error. The V gene is TRBV7-9, the J gene TRBJ1-2; D is ambiguous. Germline loops: CDR1 SEHNR, CDR2 FQNEAQ (reference sequence). The CDR3 covers 14 residues. The DNA of the CDR3 is TGTGCCAGTAGCTTAGAATATCCCTTCTATGGCTACACCTTC. Its translation is CASSLEYPFYGYTF.

V usage is TRBV9 and J usage is TRBJ2-5; D is perhaps TRBD2 (6 bases). The J call may be mistaken, given a closer DNA end match to TRBJ2-7. Germline-derived CDR1 and CDR2 are SGDLS and YYNGEE. The CDR3 is 15 residues long. The CDR3, as DNA: TGTGCCAGCAGCCGGGACTCCTACGGAAGTTACGAGCAGTACTTC. As protein: CASSRDSYGSYEQYF.

This chain links TRBV2 with TRBJ2-2, with TRBD1 matching over 12 bases. Per germline, CDR1 SNHLY and CDR2 FYNNEI. The CDR3 has 14 amino acids. Losses at the gene ends were 10 bases for V and 5 bases for J; bases not matched to a gene: 5. The CDR3 is CATTGQGATGELFF. The CDR3, as DNA: TGTGCCACCACGGGACAGGGGGCTACCGGGGAGCTGTTTTTT.

The chain uses TRBV7-2 and TRBJ1-4; maybe TRBD1 (5 bases). V was trimmed by 0 bases and J by 4 bases, leaving 9 bases between them. The CDR3 sequence is 15 residues long. Germline V gene data show CDR1 as SGHTA and CDR2 as FQGNSA. This CDR3 reads CASSLAPGLNEKLFF. DNA of the CDR3: TGTGCCAGCAGCTTAGCCCCAGGGCTTAATGAAAAACTGTTTTTT.

The gene calls are TRBV27 and TRBJ2-5; TRBD1 matches 9 bases. J lost 4 bases, V lost 1 base, and 1 base had no gene match. The CDR3 runs to 14 residues. Germline CDR1 and CDR2: MNHEY and SMNVEV (reference sequence). The CDR3 nucleotides read TGTGCCAGCAGTTTATACAGGGGGCGAGAGACCCAGTACTTC. Translated: CASSLYRGRETQYF.

This clone was recorded a few times. The rearrangement uses TRBV4-3 and TRBJ1-2; perhaps TRBD1 as D (5 bases). CDR1 LGHNA and CDR2 YSLEER come from the germline V gene. V dropped 1 base and J dropped 4 bases, with 16 bases sitting between them. The CDR3 contains 16 residues. CDR3 protein: CASSQVAGPTGYGYTF. The CDR3 DNA reads TGCGCCAGCAGCCAAGTGGCAGGGCCGACGGGCTATGGCTACACCTTC.

This clone was seen a handful of times. The V and J genes are TRBV7-3 and TRBJ2-2, with 8 bases matching TRBD1. The CDR3 has 13 residues. The V and J ends lost 4 bases and 7 bases, in that order; junction bases with no gene match: 2. Germline V gene lookup returns CDR1 SGHTA and CDR2 FQGTGA. The CDR3 reads CASSSGGIGELFF. The CDR3 DNA reads as TGTGCCAGCAGCTCAGGGGGCATCGGGGAGCTGTTTTTT. The full variable domain, its missing parts supplied by reference TRBV7-3 and TRBJ2-2, is GAGVSQTPSNKVTEKGKYVELRCDPISGHTALYWYRQSLGQGPEFLIYFQGTGAADDSGLPNDRFFAVRPEGSVSTLKIQRTERGDSAVYLCASSSGGIGELFFGEGSRLTVL.

The rearrangement joins TRBV11-3 to TRBJ1-6; TRBD1 matches at 9 bases. Losses at the gene ends were 5 bases for V and 7 bases for J; bases not matched to a gene: 6. The CDR3 covers 15 residues. CDR1 and CDR2 (germline): SGHNT, YENEEA. The CDR3 nucleotides are TGTGCCAGCAGCACTCGACAGGGGGGAAATTCACCCCTCCACTTT. Its translation is CASSTRQGGNSPLHF.

This clone was counted once. The genes are TRBV2 and TRBJ2-1; 7 positions match TRBD1. After removal of 6 bases from V and 2 bases from J, the junction contained 7 bases not matched to a gene. The CDR3 sequence is 15 residues long. Germline lookup yields CDR1 SNHLY and CDR2 FYNNEI. In DNA, the CDR3 is TGTGCCAGCAGCGAATACAGGGGTCCCTACAATGAGCAGTTCTTC. It codes for CASSEYRGPYNEQFF.

Worth noting for this clone: At one of its ends the junction is not consistent with the germline gene, which may arise from a read error. This sequence joins TRBV2 and TRBJ2-7; tentative D call: TRBD2 (6 bases). Germline CDR1 SNHLY, CDR2 FYNNEI. The CDR3 consists of 12 residues. The CDR3 DNA follows: TGTGCCAGCAGCGGGGGTCCCTACAAGCAGTACTTC. Protein product: CASSGGPYKQYF.